This T cell receptor (beta chain) came from a study of T cell responses to AZD1222 COVID-19 vaccine. General observations from the study: When two AZD1222 doses had been given, Spike-specific TCR breadth and depth rose. Baseline serology detected seropositivity in only six or seven AZD1222 recipients.

Concerning this clone: The antigen is undetermined.

Measured with immunoSEQ multiplex PCR; TCRdb has only the in-frame clones, and not every one. The table lists 65,000 to 95,000 clones, around 90% of them singletons, with 6% to 8.5% in the top ten. Here the sequenced sample was peripheral blood, taken on day 0 of MenACWY control vaccination. The sequence was collected from an adult in good health.

In DNA form, the CDR3 reads TGTGCCAGTAGTATAGAGGGGGGACACTTCTACGAGCAGTACTTC. Amino acids: CASSIEGGHFYEQYF. The chain combines TRBV19 with TRBJ2-7; D possibly uses TRBD1 or TRBD2 (6 bases each). V was cut by 0 bases and J by 3 bases, with 12 bases left in between. This CDR3 has 15 amino acids. Germline V lookup: CDR1 LNHDA, CDR2 SQIVND (reference sequence).